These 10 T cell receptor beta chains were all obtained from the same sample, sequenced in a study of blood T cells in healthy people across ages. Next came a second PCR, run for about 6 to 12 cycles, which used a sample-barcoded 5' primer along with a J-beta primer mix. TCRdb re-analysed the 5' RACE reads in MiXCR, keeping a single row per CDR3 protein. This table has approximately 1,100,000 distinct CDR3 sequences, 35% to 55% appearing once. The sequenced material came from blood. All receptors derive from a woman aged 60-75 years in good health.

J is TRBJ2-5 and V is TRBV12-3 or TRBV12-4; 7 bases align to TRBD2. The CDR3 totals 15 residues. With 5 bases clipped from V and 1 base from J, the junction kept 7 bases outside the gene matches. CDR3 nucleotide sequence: TGTGCCAGCAGTCCCGACCTAGCGGTCCAAGAGACCCAGTACTTC. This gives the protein CASSPDLAVQETQYF.

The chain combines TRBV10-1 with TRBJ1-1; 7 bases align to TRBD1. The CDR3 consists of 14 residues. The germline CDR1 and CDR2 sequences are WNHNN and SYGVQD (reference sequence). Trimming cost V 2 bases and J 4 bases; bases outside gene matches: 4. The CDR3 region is CASSEEGAGTEAFF. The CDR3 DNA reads TGCGCCAGCAGTGAGGAGGGGGCCGGCACTGAAGCTTTCTTT.

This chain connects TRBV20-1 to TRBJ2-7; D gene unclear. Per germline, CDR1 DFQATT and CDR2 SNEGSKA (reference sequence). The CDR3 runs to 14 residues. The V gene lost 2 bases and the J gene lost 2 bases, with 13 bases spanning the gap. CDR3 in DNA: TGCAGTGCTAGACCCCCCATCCGGACCTACGAGCAGTACTTC. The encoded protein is CSARPPIRTYEQYF.

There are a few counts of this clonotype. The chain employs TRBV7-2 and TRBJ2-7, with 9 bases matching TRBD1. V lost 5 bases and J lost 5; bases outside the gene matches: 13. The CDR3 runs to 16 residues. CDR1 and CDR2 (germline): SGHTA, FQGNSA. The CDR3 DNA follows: TGTGCCAGCAGCCCCCAGGGGGGGACAGGGATCCACGAGCAGTACTTC. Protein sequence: CASSPQGGTGIHEQYF.

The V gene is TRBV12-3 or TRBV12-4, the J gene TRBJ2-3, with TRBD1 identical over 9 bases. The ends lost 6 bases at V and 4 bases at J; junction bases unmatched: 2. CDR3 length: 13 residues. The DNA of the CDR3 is TGTGCCAGCAGACGGACAGGGGCAGATACGCAGTATTTT. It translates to CASRRTGADTQYF.

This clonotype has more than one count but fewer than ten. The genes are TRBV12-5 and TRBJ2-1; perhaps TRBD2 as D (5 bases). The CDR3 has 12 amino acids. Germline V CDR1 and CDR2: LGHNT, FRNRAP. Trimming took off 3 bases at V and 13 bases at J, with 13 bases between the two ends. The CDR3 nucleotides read TGTGCTAGTGGTTTTGGGCGGGTCGATCAGTTCTTC. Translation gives CASGFGRVDQFF.

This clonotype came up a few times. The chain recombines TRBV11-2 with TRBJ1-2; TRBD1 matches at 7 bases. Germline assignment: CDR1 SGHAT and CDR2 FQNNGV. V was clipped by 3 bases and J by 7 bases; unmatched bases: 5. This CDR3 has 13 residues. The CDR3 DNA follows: TGTGCCAGCAGCTTGGAGCAGGGGGTTGGCTACACCTTC. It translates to CASSLEQGVGYTF.

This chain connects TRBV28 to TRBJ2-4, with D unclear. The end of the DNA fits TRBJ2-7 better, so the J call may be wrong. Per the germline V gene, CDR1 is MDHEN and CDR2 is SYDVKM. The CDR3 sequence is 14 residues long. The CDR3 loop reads CASSLWPGTYEQYF. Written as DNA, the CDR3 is TGTGCCAGCAGTTTATGGCCGGGTACCTACGAGCAGTACTTC.

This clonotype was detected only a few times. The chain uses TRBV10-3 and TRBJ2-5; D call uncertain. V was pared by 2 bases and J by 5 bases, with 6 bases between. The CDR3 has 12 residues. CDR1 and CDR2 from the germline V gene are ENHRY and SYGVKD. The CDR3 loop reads CAISEGLETQYF. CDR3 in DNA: TGTGCCATCAGTGAGGGTTTGGAGACCCAGTACTTC.

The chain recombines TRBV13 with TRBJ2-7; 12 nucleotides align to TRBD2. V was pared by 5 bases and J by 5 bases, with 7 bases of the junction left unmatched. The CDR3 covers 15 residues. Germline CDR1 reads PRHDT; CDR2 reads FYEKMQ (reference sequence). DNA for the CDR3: TGTGCCAGCAGCCCCCGGACTAGCGGGACGGACGAGCAGTACTTC. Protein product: CASSPRTSGTDEQYF.